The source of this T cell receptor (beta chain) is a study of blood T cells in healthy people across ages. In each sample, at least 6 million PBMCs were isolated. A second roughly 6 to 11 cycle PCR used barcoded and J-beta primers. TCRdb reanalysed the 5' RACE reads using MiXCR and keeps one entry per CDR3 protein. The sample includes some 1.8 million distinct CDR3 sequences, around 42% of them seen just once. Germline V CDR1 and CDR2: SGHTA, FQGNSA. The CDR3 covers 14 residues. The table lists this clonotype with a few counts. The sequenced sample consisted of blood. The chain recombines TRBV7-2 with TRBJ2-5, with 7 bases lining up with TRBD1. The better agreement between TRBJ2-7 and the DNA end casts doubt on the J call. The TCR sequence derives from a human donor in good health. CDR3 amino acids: CASSLVFRGREQYF. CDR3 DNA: TGTGCCAGCAGCTTAGTATTTAGGGGGCGCGAGCAGTACTTC.